A single sample gave rise to the 27 T cell receptor beta chains below, sequenced in a study of memory CD4+ T cells and cytomegalovirus serostatus. Profiling relied on immunoSEQ multiplex PCR, and the TCRdb table lists in-frame clones only, not all of them. Of approximately 46,000 clones detected, 79% appear once; the ten largest clones hold 1% to 1.3%. Single viable CD3+CD4+CD8-CD45RO+ cells were sorted as the memory CD4+ T cells. Input material: memory CD4+ T cells from blood. The receptor set was obtained from an adult in good health and CMV-seronegative.

The chain joins TRBV19 to TRBJ1-2, with D maybe TRBD1 (5 bases). CDR1 LNHDA and CDR2 SQIVND come from the germline V gene (reference sequence). The CDR3 runs 15 residues. Trimming pared 6 bases from V and 6 bases from J, leaving 20 bases between. The DNA of the CDR3 is TGTGCCAGTAGCCCAGGGACCGCGAAATCGGATGGCTACACCTTC. As protein: CASSPGTAKSDGYTF. The full variable domain, its missing parts supplied by reference TRBV19 and TRBJ1-2, is DGGITQSPKYLFRKEGQNVTLSCEQNLNHDAMYWYRQDPGQGLRLIYYSQIVNDFQKGDIAEGYSVSREKKESFPLTVTSAQKNPTAFYLCASSPGTAKSDGYTFGSGTRLTVV.

This chain links TRBV9 with TRBJ2-1; 10 nucleotides match TRBD1. The germline gives CDR1 SGDLS, CDR2 YYNGEE. This CDR3 spans 15 amino acids. Losses at the gene ends were 4 bases for V and 9 bases for J; bases not matched to a gene: 10. For the CDR3, the DNA is TGTGCCAGCAGCCGGGACAGGGGTTGGGTTAGTGAGCAGTTCTTC. Translating it yields CASSRDRGWVSEQFF.

This chain connects TRBV10-3 to TRBJ1-1; tentative D call: TRBD1 (5 bases). Germline CDR1 is ENHRY and CDR2 is SYGVKD. Deletions cut 6 bases from V and 6 bases from J, with 20 bases between. CDR3 length: 15 residues. CDR3 bases: TGTGCCATCAGAGACTCAGGGACGGGATCCGCTGAAGCTTTCTTT. Translating it yields CAIRDSGTGSAEAFF.

The genes are TRBV19 and TRBJ1-1; 8 bases map to TRBD1. The CDR3 runs 13 residues. Germline trimming cut 6 bases from V and 4 bases from J; bases unmatched to any gene: 4. CDR1 is LNHDA, CDR2 SQIVND, per germline (reference sequence). CDR3 loop: CASRSDRVTEAFF. CDR3 bases: TGTGCCAGTAGATCGGACAGGGTCACTGAAGCTTTCTTT.

The genes are TRBV6-6 and TRBJ2-1; D remains unclear. CDR3 length: 15 amino acids. The germline V gene encodes CDR1 MNHNY and CDR2 SVGAGI (reference sequence). The V gene lost 2 bases and the J gene lost 0 bases, with 8 bases spanning the gap. The CDR3 bases are TGTGCCAGCAGTTACGGCGAAAACTCCTACAATGAGCAGTTCTTC. Its translation: CASSYGENSYNEQFF.

The chain has TRBV4-1 and TRBJ1-5; D might be TRBD1 (5 bases). Looked up from germline, CDR1 is MGHRA and CDR2 is YSYEKL. Trimming left V 2 bases short and J 4 bases short, with 12 bases between. This CDR3 is built from 15 residues. The CDR3 sequence: CASSQWGRENQPQHF. The CDR3 DNA sequence: TGCGCCAGCAGCCAATGGGGCAGGGAGAATCAGCCCCAGCATTTT.

The chain is built from TRBV2 and TRBJ1-1, with D maybe TRBD1 (6 bases). Germline lookup yields CDR1 SNHLY and CDR2 FYNNEI. CDR3 length: 17 residues. V lost 4 bases, J lost 0 bases, and 18 bases lay in between. The CDR3 DNA reads as TGTGCCAGCAGTGGGGGGGGCGGTGACGGGTTGAACACTGAAGCTTTCTTT. It yields the protein CASSGGGGDGLNTEAFF.

The V gene is TRBV7-8, the J gene TRBJ2-1; TRBD2 aligns across 14 bases. Trimming cost V 7 bases and J 3 bases; bases outside gene matches: 2. The CDR3 has 15 residues. Germline CDR1 and CDR2: SGHVS and FQNEAQ. DNA for the CDR3: TGTGCCAGCACCGGGACTAGCGGGAGCTACAATGAGCAGTTCTTC. Its protein is CASTGTSGSYNEQFF. Supplemented by reference TRBV7-8 and TRBJ2-1, the full variable domain reads GAGVSQSPRYKVAKRGQDVALRCDPISGHVSLFWYQQALGQGPEFLTYFQNEAQLDKSGLPSDRFFAERPEGSVSTLKIQRTQQEDSAVYLCASTGTSGSYNEQFFGPGTRLTVL.

This clone ranks as medium-sized. The genes are TRBV19 and TRBJ1-5; D not resolved. Germline V gene sequence: CDR1 LNHDA, CDR2 SQIVND (reference sequence). The V and J ends lost 1 base and 4 bases respectively, with 14 bases between them. The CDR3 covers 16 residues. The CDR3 spells CASSIGGGEKNQPQHF. In DNA, the CDR3 is TGTGCCAGTAGTATAGGGGGAGGAGAGAAAAATCAGCCCCAGCATTTT.

The chain carries TRBV7-6 and TRBJ1-2; D perhaps matches TRBD1 (6 bases). V was clipped by 4 bases and J by 7 bases, with 22 bases between them. Germline loops: CDR1 SGHVS, CDR2 FNYEAQ. This CDR3 has 16 residues. CDR3 sequence reads: CASSSKRGQRTSGYTF. In DNA form, the CDR3 reads TGTGCCAGCAGCTCGAAGAGAGGACAGCGGACAAGTGGCTACACCTTC.

The chain uses TRBV5-1 and TRBJ2-3, with 9 bases aligning to TRBD2. V dropped 3 bases and J dropped 3; count of bases not matched to a gene: 8. CDR1 is SGHRS and CDR2 is YFSETQ in the germline V gene. The CDR3 loop spans 16 amino acids. CDR3 protein: CASSSGTSLLTDTQYF. The CDR3 DNA sequence: TGCGCCAGCAGCTCCGGGACTAGCTTATTGACAGATACGCAGTATTTT.

This CDR3 reads CASSIDSADPSSYNEQFF. CDR3 coding DNA: TGTGCCAGTAGTATAGATTCTGCCGACCCGAGCTCCTACAATGAGCAGTTCTTC. The chain is built from TRBV19 and TRBJ2-1, with D uncertain. CDR3 length: 18 residues. V was clipped by 0 bases and J by 0 bases, with 15 bases between them. Per germline, CDR1 LNHDA and CDR2 SQIVND (reference sequence).

This sequence joins TRBV11-3 and TRBJ2-7, with unresolved D. The CDR3 loop spans 14 amino acids. Trimming took off 5 bases at V and 3 bases at J, with 14 bases between the two ends. Germline V gene sequence: CDR1 SGHNT, CDR2 YENEEA. The CDR3 nucleotides are TGTGCCAGCAGCATTAGAGGCCACGGCTACGAGCAGTACTTC. The encoded protein is CASSIRGHGYEQYF.

This chain joins TRBV11-2 and TRBJ1-1, with 9 bases matching TRBD1. With V trimmed by 2 bases and J by 7 bases, 5 bases remained unmatched. Germline assignment: CDR1 SGHAT and CDR2 FQNNGV. The length of the CDR3 is 14 residues. Written as DNA, the CDR3 is TGTGCCAGCAGCTTAAAGACAGGGGGTAATGAAGCTTTCTTT. This encodes CASSLKTGGNEAFF.

Relative to its sample, this clone is medium-sized. The chain couples TRBV5-5 to TRBJ1-2; D is possibly TRBD1 (6 bases). Per germline, CDR1 SGHKS and CDR2 YYEKEE (reference sequence). The V gene lost 6 bases and the J gene lost 8 bases, with 23 bases spanning the gap. CDR3 size: 15 residues. CDR3 bases: TGTGCCAGCAACTACGACCCGACCCGGACAGACGGCTACACCTTC. Protein product: CASNYDPTRTDGYTF.

This clone was seen just once. This rearrangement joins TRBV29-1 to TRBJ2-3; 14 bases line up with TRBD2. This CDR3 has 15 amino acids. Germline values: CDR1 SQVTM, CDR2 ANQGSEA. V shed 8 bases, J shed 6 bases, and the junction held 10 bases outside the gene matches. The CDR3 sequence is CSTGLAGAQGDTQYF. CDR3 DNA sequence: TGCAGCACGGGACTAGCGGGAGCCCAAGGGGATACGCAGTATTTT.

The chain couples TRBV29-1 to TRBJ2-6, with TRBD1 matching 12 bases. V lost 6 bases to trimming and J lost 1 base; unmatched junction nucleotides: 1. The CDR3 is 15 residues long. The germline CDR1 and CDR2 sequences are SQVTM and ANQGSEA. Written as DNA, the CDR3 is TGCAGCGTGGGACAGGGGGCGTCTGGGGCCAACGTCCTGACTTTC. Its translation is CSVGQGASGANVLTF.

The CDR3 is CASSLAVGGANEKLFF. CDR3 sequence (DNA): TGCGCCAGCAGCTTGGCAGTTGGCGGGGCCAATGAAAAACTGTTTTTT. V and J are TRBV5-1 and TRBJ1-4; D perhaps matches TRBD1 (5 bases). The length of the CDR3 is 16 residues. V was cut by 0 bases and J by 5 bases, with 14 bases left in between. The germline CDR1 and CDR2 sequences are SGHRS and YFSETQ.

The V gene is TRBV7-9, the J gene TRBJ2-2, with TRBD2 as a possible D gene (6 bases). Germline lookup yields CDR1 SEHNR and CDR2 FQNEAQ (reference sequence). V gave up 6 bases and J gave up 4 bases, with 18 bases separating them. The CDR3 consists of 16 residues. The CDR3 reads CASSGGGFRGTGELFF. The CDR3 nucleotides read TGTGCCAGCAGTGGGGGAGGATTCCGAGGCACCGGGGAGCTGTTTTTT.

This clone was seen a handful of times. The chain's CDR3 is CASRRDRGLSYEQYF. The DNA of the CDR3 is TGTGCCAGCAGACGGGACAGGGGACTATCCTACGAGCAGTACTTC. V gene TRBV5-5 combines with J gene TRBJ2-7, with TRBD1 matching 10 bases. The CDR3 spans 15 residues. The V gene's germline CDR1 is SGHKS and CDR2 YYEKEE (reference sequence). The V and J ends lost 5 bases and 1 base, in that order; junction bases with no gene match: 6. The entire variable domain, with the rest obtained from reference TRBV5-5 and TRBJ2-7, is as follows: DAGVTQSPTHLIKTRGQQVTLRCSPISGHKSVSWYQQVLGQGPQFIFQYYEKEERGRGNFPDRFSARQFPNYSSELNVNALLLGDSALYLCASRRDRGLSYEQYFGPGTRLTVT.

The rearrangement links TRBV7-8 to TRBJ2-5, with 8 bases matching TRBD1. CDR1 and CDR2 (germline): SGHVS, FQNEAQ. This CDR3 spans 16 amino acids. The junction had 7 bases not matched to a gene; V was cut back by 2 bases and J by 2 bases. CDR3 sequence: CASSLSTGGTQETQYF. CDR3 in DNA: TGTGCCAGCAGCTTATCCACAGGGGGGACACAAGAGACCCAGTACTTC.

The CDR3 DNA reads as TGTGCCAGCAGGCGTACAGGGAACGCAGATACGCAGTATTTT. The encoded protein is CASRRTGNADTQYF. The chain uses TRBV6-6 and TRBJ2-3, with D possibly TRBD1 on 6 matching bases. The CDR3 extends over 14 amino acids. V gave up 6 bases and J gave up 4 bases, with 14 bases separating them. Germline V lookup: CDR1 MNHNY, CDR2 SVGAGI (reference sequence).

J is TRBJ1-4 and V is TRBV27, with 9 bases identical to TRBD1. The V and J ends lost 6 bases and 5 bases, in that order; junction bases with no gene match: 1. The CDR3 has 13 amino acids. Germline V lookup: CDR1 MNHEY, CDR2 SMNVEV (reference sequence). CDR3 in DNA: TGTGCCAGCAGCGGGACAGGGAATGAAAAACTGTTTTTT. Translation: CASSGTGNEKLFF.

The chain combines TRBV7-6 with TRBJ1-3; D ambiguous. Germline CDR1 SGHVS, CDR2 FNYEAQ. V was pared by 5 bases and J by 2 bases, with 13 bases between. The CDR3 is 15 residues long. The CDR3 DNA reads as TGTGCCAGCAGCCGGACGGATGGTACTGGAAACACCATATATTTT. This codes for CASSRTDGTGNTIYF.

The sample holds one count of this clone. The V gene is TRBV6-6, the J gene TRBJ1-5; D is possibly TRBD1 (6 bases). The CDR3 covers 14 residues. The germline V gene has CDR1 MNHNY and CDR2 SVGAGI (reference sequence). V was shortened by 4 bases and J by 7 bases, with 14 bases between the two germline ends. The CDR3 protein is CASSLEQGTQPQHF. In DNA form, the CDR3 reads TGTGCCAGCAGTTTAGAACAGGGTACACAGCCCCAGCATTTT.

The chain recombines TRBV9 with TRBJ2-7, with D perhaps matching TRBD2 (6 bases). V was cut by 4 bases and J by 5 bases, with 16 bases left in between. Germline V gene lookup returns CDR1 SGDLS and CDR2 YYNGEE. This CDR3 has 14 amino acids. The CDR3 sequence is CASSNSGSSDEQYF. The CDR3 DNA reads TGTGCCAGCAGCAATAGCGGATCGTCTGACGAGCAGTACTTC.

The V gene is TRBV29-1, the J gene TRBJ1-1, with 10 bases lining up with TRBD1. After removal of 7 bases from V and 6 bases from J, the junction contained 14 bases not matched to a gene. The germline V gene encodes CDR1 SQVTM and CDR2 ANQGSEA. The CDR3 covers 15 residues. CDR3 in amino acids: CSADRTGGLVPEAFF. The CDR3 bases are TGCAGCGCCGACAGGACAGGGGGATTGGTCCCTGAAGCTTTCTTT.